Listed below are T cell receptor beta chains from one sample, sequenced in a study of blood T cell repertoires in COVID-19. Only in-frame clones appear in the TCRdb table, and some are missing; sequencing was by immunoSEQ multiplex PCR. The data contain about 110,000 clones, approximately 62% of them seen just once; the ten biggest clones take up 5% to 6.5%. The source material was peripheral blood. Receptors were obtained from a man older than 75 with acute or convalescent COVID-19. Both conserved end residues are part of each CDR3. The D gene is left open where the match is weak. Not every row has a clone size; where given, it reads once, few, many or a size class.

DNA,CDR3,D,J,V,size
TGTGCCATCACTAGACTAGCGGGCGATACGCAGTATTTT,CAITRLAGDTQYF,TRBD2,TRBJ2-3,TRBV10-3,-
TGTGCCACCTCCCGGGACAGGGCCTACAATGAGCAGTTCTTC,CATSRDRAYNEQFF,TRBD1,TRBJ2-1,TRBV27,-
TGTGCCAGCAGCTCTAGGCTAGCGGGATTGCACAATGAGCAGTTCTTC,CASSSRLAGLHNEQFF,TRBD2,TRBJ2-1,TRBV5-4,-
TGTGCCAGCAGCGCAGGCCTAGCGGGCAACTACGAGCAGTACTTC,CASSAGLAGNYEQYF,TRBD2,TRBJ2-7,TRBV9,-
TGTGCCAGCAGCCGGACAGGCGCCTACGAGCAGTACTTC,CASSRTGAYEQYF,TRBD1,TRBJ2-7,TRBV7-9,-
TGTGCCAGCAGCCAGACTAGCGGTCCCTACGAGCAGTACTTC,CASSQTSGPYEQYF,TRBD2,TRBJ2-7,TRBV7-2,once
TGCGCCAGCAGCCCGGACAGTCGTGAAAAACTGTTTTTT,CASSPDSREKLFF,-,TRBJ1-4,TRBV5-1,-
TGTGCCAGCAGCTTAGCGGGCCGCACAGATACGCAGTATTTT,CASSLAGRTDTQYF,-,TRBJ2-3,TRBV7-2,-
TGTGCCAGCAGCAGACCGGGGGAAGTAGAGCCCCAGCATTTT,CASSRPGEVEPQHF,-,TRBJ1-5,TRBV6-6,few
TGTGCCAGCAGTTTAGACATGAACACTGAAGCTTTCTTT,CASSLDMNTEAFF,-,TRBJ1-1,TRBV28,few
TGCAGCACCACTCGTAGCGGGAGGGCCGTCAATGAGCAGTTCTTC,CSTTRSGRAVNEQFF,TRBD2,TRBJ2-1,TRBV29-1,-
TGTGCCAGCAGCGTAGAGGACAGGGGTGGAGGAAACACCATATATTTT,CASSVEDRGGGNTIYF,TRBD1,TRBJ1-3,TRBV9,-
TGTGCCAGCAGTCGCGGGGACAGGGGCGGGGAAAAACTGTTTTTT,CASSRGDRGGEKLFF,TRBD1,TRBJ1-4,TRBV28,few
TGCGCCAGCAGCCAAGACCTATCAGGGGGAGGTGAAAAACTGTTTTTT,CASSQDLSGGGEKLFF,TRBD1,TRBJ1-4,TRBV4-1,-
TGTGCCAGCAGCTTAGTTTCGGGGGGGACCCAGTACTTC,CASSLVSGGTQYF,TRBD2,TRBJ2-5,TRBV7-9,-
TGTGCCAGCAGCCAAGATTACCAAGCGGGAAACACCATATATTTT,CASSQDYQAGNTIYF,-,TRBJ1-3,TRBV3-1/TRBV3-2,-
TGTGCCAGCAGGGGCATGACTAGCGGCCAAGAGACCCAGTACTTC,CASRGMTSGQETQYF,TRBD2,TRBJ2-5,TRBV2,-
TGTGCCAGCAGTGGACTAACTTGGGATGAGCAGTTCTTC,CASSGLTWDEQFF,-,TRBJ2-1,TRBV6-6,-
TGTGCCAGCAGCAGAGGGGGGAGCGGGACGAACACCGGGGAGCTGTTTTTT,CASSRGGSGTNTGELFF,-,TRBJ2-2,TRBV7-8,-
TGTGCCAGCAGTGACTCCGGGCAGGGGAGATCACCCCTCCACTTT,CASSDSGQGRSPLHF,-,TRBJ1-6,TRBV6-4,-
TGTGCCAGCAGGAGGACTAGCGGGACGAACACCGGGGAGCTGTTTTTT,CASRRTSGTNTGELFF,TRBD2,TRBJ2-2,TRBV28,-
TGCGCCAGCAGTGAGTCCCCGACTAGCACAGATACGCAGTATTTT,CASSESPTSTDTQYF,-,TRBJ2-3,TRBV10-2,once
TGTGCCAGCAGTTTCGGCGGGAGGGCCTCAAAGACCCAGTACTTC,CASSFGGRASKTQYF,TRBD2,TRBJ2-5,TRBV6-5,-
TGTGCCAGCAGTTACCAAGAGGACAGGGTTGGGGAGACCCAGTACTTC,CASSYQEDRVGETQYF,TRBD1,TRBJ2-5,TRBV6-2/TRBV6-3,-
TGTGCCAGCAGCTTGGATACAGGGGGGGGCGAGCAGTACTTC,CASSLDTGGGEQYF,-,TRBJ2-7,TRBV5-4,-
TGTGCCAGCAGCTTGGGCGGGAGCGCCGCGGAGACCCAGTACTTC,CASSLGGSAAETQYF,TRBD2,TRBJ2-5,TRBV5-6,once
TGTGCCAGCAGTTCCCCCCGGGTCTATTACACTGAAGCTTTCTTT,CASSSPRVYYTEAFF,-,TRBJ1-1,TRBV28,-
TGTGCCAGCAGTGTGAGCGAGCAGTACTTC,CASSVSEQYF,-,TRBJ2-7,TRBV2,-
TGTGCCAGCAGCTTAGTAGGGGAGGTCCCGGCGCAGTTCTTC,CASSLVGEVPAQFF,-,TRBJ2-1,TRBV11-1,few
TGTGCCAGCTCACCGTCCGGGACTACCACAGATACGCAGTATTTT,CASSPSGTTTDTQYF,TRBD2,TRBJ2-3,TRBV18,-
TGTGCCAGCAGCGTAGACGGAGGGAGGACCTACGAGCAGTACTTC,CASSVDGGRTYEQYF,-,TRBJ2-7,TRBV9,-
TGTGCCAGCAGTTTAAGGGGGAGCGAGACCCAGTACTTC,CASSLRGSETQYF,-,TRBJ2-5,TRBV12-3/TRBV12-4,-
TGTGCCAGCAGTTACTCGACCTCGAGGGAAGCTTTCTTT,CASSYSTSREAFF,-,TRBJ1-1,TRBV6-2/TRBV6-3,-
TGTGCCAGCAGCCGTGAAGGGAGGAATGAGCAGTTCTTC,CASSREGRNEQFF,-,TRBJ2-1,TRBV28,few
TGCGCCAGCAGCCAAGATGCTCCTACAATGCGGTACAATGAGCAGTTCTTC,CASSQDAPTMRYNEQFF,-,TRBJ2-1,TRBV4-3,-
TGTGCCAGCACCCAAGCAGGTCCCGGGGAGCTGTTTTTT,CASTQAGPGELFF,-,TRBJ2-2,TRBV6-1,-
TGTGCCAGTAGTGTGAGCGGGACAGATACGCAGTATTTT,CASSVSGTDTQYF,-,TRBJ2-3,TRBV19,-
TGCGCCAGCAGCGCCCCTAGCGGGAGGACCCAAGAGACCCAGTACTTC,CASSAPSGRTQETQYF,TRBD2,TRBJ2-5,TRBV5-1,many
TGTGCCAGCAGTCCGCGACAGGGTGGCACTGAAGCTTTCTTT,CASSPRQGGTEAFF,TRBD1,TRBJ1-1,TRBV27,-
TGTGCCAGCAGCAAAGAGGCGGGTAGCTCCTACAATGAGCAGTTCTTC,CASSKEAGSSYNEQFF,-,TRBJ2-1,TRBV21-1,many
TGTGCCACCAGTGATAATGGACTAGCGGGTTCTCAGAGGAATGAGCAGTTCTTC,CATSDNGLAGSQRNEQFF,TRBD2,TRBJ2-1,TRBV24-1,-
TGTGCCAGCCGTCGGGGGGCCGTTTCAGATACGCAGTATTTT,CASRRGAVSDTQYF,-,TRBJ2-3,TRBV6-5,-
TGTGCCAGCAGCCTAGAAAGACTCCTCGAGCAGTACTTC,CASSLERLLEQYF,-,TRBJ2-7,TRBV11-2,-
TGTGCCAGTAGTATTGGCGGGAGTGTCTACAATGAGCAGTTCTTC,CASSIGGSVYNEQFF,TRBD2,TRBJ2-1,TRBV19,many
TGTGCCAGCAGTCCGACAGGCAGGTACACTGAAGCTTTCTTT,CASSPTGRYTEAFF,-,TRBJ1-1,TRBV27,once
TGCGCCAGCAGCGCGACCAGGGACTCTGGAAACACCATATATTTT,CASSATRDSGNTIYF,-,TRBJ1-3,TRBV5-1,-
TGTGCCAGCAGCCAAGCTCGCCAGGGGGGCGGGGAGCTGTTTTTT,CASSQARQGGGELFF,-,TRBJ2-2,TRBV3-1/TRBV3-2,-